The T cell receptor (beta chain) under discussion was sequenced for a study of T cell responses to AZD1222 COVID-19 vaccine. There are 10 residues in the CDR3. CDR1 ENHRY and CDR2 SYGVKD come from the germline V gene. V lost 10 bases and J 3 bases, leaving 6 bases between the germline ends. Study-wide results and caveats: Distributed over spike, vaccine-associated CD4 TCRs predominated at 160-218 and 743-854. Reportedly, nearly half of unique spike TCRs recognized epitopes outside B.1.351/B.1.1.7 mutations.

On this clone: No antigen is known for it.

The protocol was immunoSEQ multiplex PCR, while the TCRdb copy is restricted to in-frame clones and leaves out a portion. The table has 100,000 to 150,000 clones, roughly 87% seen once. This receptor was taken from an adult in good health. The rearrangement joins TRBV10-3 to TRBJ1-1; D not resolved. Sequenced here: peripheral blood, sampled on day 0 of AZD1222 vaccination. CDR3 amino acids: CATSDTEAFF. CDR3 nucleotides: TGTGCCACGTCGGACACTGAAGCTTTCTTT.